These 17 T cell receptor beta chains were sequenced from one sample in a study of shared clonotypes between healthy human individuals (dated by TCRdb to about 2020). For the CD8 naive samples, CD45RO-negative cells were positively selected for CCR7, yielding a CD45RA+CCR7+ population from which TemRA cells were excluded. Library prep was done by the immunoSEQ multiplex PCR assay. Sourced from immuneACCESS, this table was stored by TCRdb with only in-frame sequences that have V and J called. A share of the clones is absent; for the studies checked, an unresolved V gene accounts for under half, and the remainder has no known explanation. Present in this sample are approximately 2,000,000 clones, roughly 93% of which were seen just once. About 1.7% of the sample is in the top ten clones. The sequenced material came from naive CD8+ T cells from PBMCs. The meaning of the sample's cell subset or site label: CD45RA+CCR7+. These receptors came from a man aged 18 to 30 in good health. Some clones in this sample may be carry-over from other donors' samples.

As for this clone: A read error may account for a junction end that differs from germline. The genes are TRBV7-9 and TRBJ1-1; D is ambiguous. The CDR3 spans 12 residues. Germline V CDR1 and CDR2: SEHNR, FQNEAQ (reference sequence). The CDR3 DNA reads TGTACCAGCAGCTTGATGAACACTGAAGCTTTCTTT. It codes for CTSSLMNTEAFF.

The table lists this clone with a count of one. J is TRBJ2-7 and V is TRBV7-8; D assignment may be TRBD1 or TRBD2 (5 bases each). V was clipped by 5 bases and J by 5 bases, with 22 bases between them. This CDR3 is 16 amino acids long. Germline lookup yields CDR1 SGHVS and CDR2 FQNEAQ. CDR3 residues: CASSRDRGRVENEQYF. The DNA of the CDR3 is TGTGCCAGCAGCCGGGACCGGGGAAGGGTCGAGAACGAGCAGTACTTC. Variable domain in full (rest from reference TRBV7-8 and TRBJ2-7): GAGVSQSPRYKVAKRGQDVALRCDPISGHVSLFWYQQALGQGPEFLTYFQNEAQLDKSGLPSDRFFAERPEGSVSTLKIQRTQQEDSAVYLCASSRDRGRVENEQYFGPGTRLTVT.

The rearrangement links TRBV5-6 to TRBJ2-7, with D unclear. Germline lookup yields CDR1 SGHDT and CDR2 YYEEEE. V lost 0 bases and J 0 bases, leaving 7 bases between the germline ends. The CDR3 consists of 14 residues. The CDR3 sequence is CASSLVGNSYEQYF. DNA of the CDR3: TGTGCCAGCAGCTTGGTCGGCAACTCCTACGAGCAGTACTTC.

About this clone: Within the sample, other DNA sequences also encode this same CDR3. The CDR3 reads CASSPGQGAYEQYF. CDR3 nucleotide sequence: TGTGCCAGTAGTCCGGGACAGGGGGCGTACGAGCAGTACTTC. The chain is built from TRBV19 and TRBJ2-7, with 12 bases fitting TRBD1. In germline, CDR1 is LNHDA, CDR2 SQIVND (reference sequence). V shed 5 bases, J shed 4 bases, and the junction held 3 bases outside the gene matches. The CDR3 covers 14 residues. Complete variable domain (other parts from reference TRBV19 and TRBJ2-7): DGGITQSPKYLFRKEGQNVTLSCEQNLNHDAMYWYRQDPGQGLRLIYYSQIVNDFQKGDIAEGYSVSREKKESFPLTVTSAQKNPTAFYLCASSPGQGAYEQYFGPGTRLTVT.

This clone was seen more than once but under ten times. The chain is built from TRBV19 and TRBJ1-1, with a weak D call TRBD1 (6 bases). CDR3 size: 13 residues. Germline CDR1 reads LNHDA; CDR2 reads SQIVND (reference sequence). With 7 bases removed from V and 5 bases from J, the gap between germline ends came to 14 bases. The CDR3, as DNA: TGTGCCAGTACCGACTCGCAGGGGACTGAAGCTTTCTTT. Amino acids: CASTDSQGTEAFF.

The J gene is TRBJ1-1, the V gene TRBV27; 8 bases match TRBD1. Trimming took 6 bases from V and 0 from J; bases not matched to a gene: 6. The CDR3 has 15 residues. Germline CDR1 is MNHEY and CDR2 is SMNVEV (reference sequence). CDR3 DNA sequence: TGTGCCAGCAGCCACTGGACAGGGCTGAACACTGAAGCTTTCTTT. It translates to CASSHWTGLNTEAFF.

The chain combines TRBV5-1 with TRBJ1-3; D not certain. V was clipped by 0 bases and J by 0 bases, with 7 bases between them. The CDR3 totals 15 residues. Per the germline V gene, CDR1 is SGHRS and CDR2 is YFSETQ. CDR3 in DNA: TGCGCCAGCAGCTTGGCCGGGCTCTCTGGAAACACCATATATTTT. Translation gives CASSLAGLSGNTIYF.

This rearrangement joins TRBV2 to TRBJ2-3, with TRBD2 matching 10 bases. CDR1 is SNHLY and CDR2 is FYNNEI in the germline V gene. With 2 bases clipped from V and 1 base from J, the junction kept 12 bases outside the gene matches. The length of the CDR3 is 19 residues. The DNA for the CDR3 is TGTGCCAGCAGTGAACTATGGCCTAGCGGGGGACGTGGCACAGATACGCAGTATTTT. Its translation is CASSELWPSGGRGTDTQYF.

This sequence joins TRBV27 and TRBJ2-5; 10 positions agree with TRBD1. Unmatched junction bases numbered 11, after V lost 1 base and J lost 3 bases. This CDR3 has 18 amino acids. Per the germline V gene, CDR1 is MNHEY and CDR2 is SMNVEV (reference sequence). This CDR3 reads CASSLFLGQGSPKETQYF. CDR3 in DNA: TGTGCCAGCAGTTTATTTTTGGGACAGGGGTCCCCTAAAGAGACCCAGTACTTC.

The chain uses TRBV28 and TRBJ1-1, with D unresolved. The V gene's germline CDR1 is MDHEN and CDR2 SYDVKM. V lost 5 bases and J 4 bases, leaving 14 bases between the germline ends. This CDR3 is built from 14 residues. The CDR3 sequence is CASSPPWTGTEAFF. CDR3 DNA sequence: TGTGCCAGCAGTCCCCCTTGGACGGGCACTGAAGCTTTCTTT.

Concerning this clone itself: Other nucleotide sequences from this sample produce the same CDR3. The chain recombines TRBV7-2 with TRBJ2-5; 8 bases align to TRBD1. Germline V gene data show CDR1 as SGHTA and CDR2 as FQGNSA. With 4 bases clipped from V and 2 bases from J, the junction kept 3 bases outside the gene matches. The CDR3 length is 14 residues. The CDR3 is CASSSRTGQETQYF. In DNA, the CDR3 is TGTGCCAGCAGCTCAAGGACAGGGCAAGAGACCCAGTACTTC. Based on the CDR3 plus reference TRBV7-2 and TRBJ2-5, the full variable domain is GAGVSQSPSNKVTEKGKDVELRCDPISGHTALYWYRQSLGQGLEFLIYFQGNSAPDKSGLPSDRFSAERTGGSVSTLTIQRTQQEDSAVYLCASSSRTGQETQYFGPGTRLLVL.

V is TRBV4-3 and J is TRBJ2-2; 12 bases map to TRBD2. The J segment lost 0 bases and the V segment lost 1 base, leaving 9 bases of the junction unmatched. There are 20 residues in the CDR3. The germline gives CDR1 LGHNA, CDR2 YSLEER. The CDR3 protein is CASSQALPGLAGSNTGELFF. The CDR3 bases are TGCGCCAGCAGCCAAGCCTTACCAGGACTAGCGGGGTCGAACACCGGGGAGCTGTTTTTT.

This chain connects TRBV7-8 to TRBJ2-2; 8 positions match TRBD2. Looked up from germline, CDR1 is SGHVS and CDR2 is FQNEAQ. The junction had 17 bases not matched to a gene; V was cut back by 1 base and J by 4 bases. This CDR3 contains 20 residues. Here the CDR3 reads CASSLEQFRASGQSTGELFF. The CDR3, as DNA: TGTGCCAGCAGCTTAGAGCAATTTCGCGCTAGCGGGCAGAGCACCGGGGAGCTGTTTTTT.

The chain combines TRBV7-9 with TRBJ1-2; the D gene is possibly TRBD1 (5 bases). CDR3 size: 13 residues. V was clipped by 5 bases and J by 6 bases, with 13 bases between them. Per germline, CDR1 SEHNR and CDR2 FQNEAQ (reference sequence). The CDR3 bases are TGTGCCAGCAGCCACGGGGGTGTCGATGGCTACACCTTC. The encoded protein is CASSHGGVDGYTF.

The chain carries TRBV28 and TRBJ1-5, with D hard to call. This CDR3 has 10 residues. The germline V gene has CDR1 MDHEN and CDR2 SYDVKM. The V end was cut by 11 bases, the J end by 6 bases, with 8 bases between. The CDR3 bases are TGTGCCGTCAACAGTCAGCCCCAGCATTTT. It codes for CAVNSQPQHF. The complete variable domain, with remaining parts taken from reference TRBV28 and TRBJ1-5, reads DVKVTQSSRYLVKRTGEKVFLECVQDMDHENMFWYRQDPGLGLRLIYFSYDVKMKEKGDIPEGYSVSREKKERFSLILESASTNQTSMYLCAVNSQPQHFGDGTRLSIL.

The chain is built from TRBV28 and TRBJ2-7; 7 nucleotides match TRBD1. The CDR3 sequence is 14 residues long. The J segment lost 3 bases and the V segment lost 4 bases, leaving 6 bases of the junction unmatched. CDR1 and CDR2 from the germline V gene are MDHEN and SYDVKM. The CDR3 is CASSYRGGVYEQYF. CDR3 coding DNA: TGTGCCAGCAGTTACAGGGGTGGTGTCTACGAGCAGTACTTC.

The chain is built from TRBV28 and TRBJ2-4, with 8 bases fitting TRBD2. Per germline, CDR1 MDHEN and CDR2 SYDVKM. V lost 8 bases, J lost 5 bases, and 11 bases stayed unmatched. The CDR3 consists of 15 residues. CDR3 nucleotides: TGTGCCAGCTGTCTCCGGGGGGGGACGGAAAACATTCAGTACTTC. This sequence encodes CASCLRGGTENIQYF.